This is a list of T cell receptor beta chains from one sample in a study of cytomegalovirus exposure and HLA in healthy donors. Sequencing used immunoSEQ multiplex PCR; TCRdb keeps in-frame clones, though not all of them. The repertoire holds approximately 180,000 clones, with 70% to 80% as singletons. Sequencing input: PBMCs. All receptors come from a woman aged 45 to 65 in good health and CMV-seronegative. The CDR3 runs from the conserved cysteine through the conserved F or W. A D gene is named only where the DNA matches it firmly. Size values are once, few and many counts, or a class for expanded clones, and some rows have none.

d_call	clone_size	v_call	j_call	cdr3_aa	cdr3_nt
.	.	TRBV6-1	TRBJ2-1	CASSDLPFSSYNEQFF	TGTGCCAGCAGTGACCTACCTTTCTCCTCCTACAATGAGCAGTTCTTC
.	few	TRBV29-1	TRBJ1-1	CSVRNTEAFF	TGCAGCGTCAGAAACACTGAAGCTTTCTTT
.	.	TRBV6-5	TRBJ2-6	CASSYGGTGANVLTF	TGTGCCAGCAGTTACGGGGGGACCGGGGCCAACGTCCTGACTTTC
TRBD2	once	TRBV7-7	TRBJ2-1	CASSFVAGVGNEQFF	TGTGCTAGCAGCTTTGTCGCGGGAGTGGGCAATGAGCAGTTCTTC
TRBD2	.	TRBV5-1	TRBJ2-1	CASSFLPGLAGGGEQFF	TGCGCCAGCAGCTTTTTGCCGGGACTAGCGGGGGGAGGCGAGCAGTTCTTC
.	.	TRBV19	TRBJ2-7	CASSIKAWDFSYEQYF	TGTGCCAGTAGTATTAAAGCTTGGGACTTCTCCTACGAGCAGTACTTC
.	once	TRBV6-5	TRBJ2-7	CASSSDRSPPYEQYF	TGTGCCAGCAGTTCAGACAGGTCCCCCCCCTACGAGCAGTACTTC
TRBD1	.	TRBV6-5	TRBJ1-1	CASSYSRTGRNTEAFF	TGTGCCAGCAGTTACTCAAGGACAGGACGGAACACTGAAGCTTTCTTT
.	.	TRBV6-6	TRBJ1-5	CASWGRDRPGQPQHF	TGTGCCAGCTGGGGGAGGGACCGGCCCGGCCAGCCCCAGCATTTT
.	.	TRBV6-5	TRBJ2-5	CASSYLSGGETQYF	TGTGCCAGCAGTTACTTGTCAGGGGGGGAGACCCAGTACTTC
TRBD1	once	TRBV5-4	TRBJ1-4	CASSLGVRTGDEKLFF	TGTGCCAGCAGCTTGGGTGTCAGGACAGGGGACGAAAAACTGTTTTTT
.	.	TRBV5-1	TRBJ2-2	CASSERENTGELFF	TGCGCCAGCAGCGAGCGAGAGAACACCGGGGAGCTGTTTTTT